The next 9 T cell receptor beta chains were all read from a single sample in a study of shared clonotypes between healthy human individuals. Some clones are missing from TCRdb's copy, which holds only in-frame ones; the method was immunoSEQ multiplex PCR. Of roughly 2.6 million clones detected, just over 90% appear once; the ten largest clones hold over 0.12%. The sample taken for sequencing was naive CD4+ T cells sorted from blood. Noted subset: CD45RA+ positively selected. The receptors here all came from a man between 18 and 35 years old in good health.

The chain employs TRBV11-2 and TRBJ1-6; perhaps TRBD1 as D (6 bases). Trimming removed 1 base from V and 7 bases from J, with 17 bases in between. The CDR3 has 17 amino acids. Per germline, CDR1 SGHAT and CDR2 FQNNGV. The CDR3 sequence is CASSLAHGRGANSPLHF. The CDR3 DNA sequence: TGTGCCAGCAGCTTAGCTCACGGGCGGGGGGCGAATTCACCCCTCCACTTT. Variable domain in full (rest from reference TRBV11-2 and TRBJ1-6): EAGVAQSPRYKIIEKRQSVAFWCNPISGHATLYWYQQILGQGPKLLIQFQNNGVVDDSQLPKDRFSAERLKGVDSTLKIQPAKLEDSAVYLCASSLAHGRGANSPLHFGNGTRLTVT.

This clone was seen once. The same CDR3 arises from other DNA sequences in this sample as well. The V gene is TRBV5-6, the J gene TRBJ1-5; perhaps TRBD1 as D (5 bases). The CDR3 runs 14 residues. Trimming removed 1 base from V and 0 bases from J, with 5 bases in between. The germline V gene encodes CDR1 SGHDT and CDR2 YYEEEE. Here the CDR3 reads CASSLTGSNQPQHF. CDR3 sequence (DNA): TGTGCCAGCAGCTTGACAGGTAGCAATCAGCCCCAGCATTTT.

The chain is built from TRBV30 and TRBJ1-2, with D unclear. CDR1 and CDR2 (germline): GTSNPN, SVGIG (reference sequence). V lost 4 bases to trimming and J lost 2 bases, with 8 bases between them. The CDR3 totals 12 residues. CDR3 coding DNA: TGTGCCTGGATGCACTGGAACTATGGCTACACCTTC. Its translation is CAWMHWNYGYTF.

The chain recombines TRBV11-2 with TRBJ1-1, with 9 bases fitting TRBD1. CDR1 is SGHAT, CDR2 FQNNGV, per germline. The length of the CDR3 is 16 residues. V was pared by 5 bases and J by 1 base, with 8 bases of the junction left unmatched. CDR3 sequence (DNA): TGTGCCAGCAGCGTCACAGGGGGCCGGACGAACACTGAAGCTTTCTTT. This sequence encodes CASSVTGGRTNTEAFF.

This chain joins TRBV5-6 and TRBJ2-5; D gene unclear. Germline V lookup: CDR1 SGHDT, CDR2 YYEEEE. The CDR3 has 13 amino acids. The ends were cut back, 3 bases at V and 3 bases at J, with 9 bases in the middle. The CDR3 spells CASSSDLKETQYF. The DNA of the CDR3 is TGTGCCAGCAGCTCGGACCTCAAAGAGACCCAGTACTTC.

The gene calls are TRBV5-4 and TRBJ2-1; 10 nucleotides align to TRBD2. After removal of 4 bases from V and 5 bases from J, the junction contained 6 bases not matched to a gene. Germline V lookup: CDR1 SGHNT, CDR2 YYREEE (reference sequence). The CDR3 has 15 amino acids. The CDR3 DNA follows: TGTGCCAGCAGCCCCGGACTAGCGGTAAACAATGAGCAGTTCTTC. Protein product: CASSPGLAVNNEQFF.

The V and J genes are TRBV7-3 and TRBJ2-1, with D hard to call. The V end was cut by 1 base, the J end by 0 bases, with 16 bases between. The germline CDR1 and CDR2 sequences are SGHTA and FQGTGA. This CDR3 spans 18 amino acids. The CDR3 DNA reads as TGTGCCAGCAGCTTAAAACCCCCAGCGTCGAGCTCCTACAATGAGCAGTTCTTC. Translated, it gives CASSLKPPASSSYNEQFF.

This chain joins TRBV7-9 and TRBJ2-3; 12 positions agree with TRBD2. The germline V gene has CDR1 SEHNR and CDR2 FQNEAQ (reference sequence). The CDR3 spans 17 residues. Trimming removed 1 base from V and 6 bases from J; junction bases left unmatched: 8. The DNA for the CDR3 is TGTGCCAGCAGCTTAGGAGGACTAGCGGGGATGCATGATACGCAGTATTTT. It yields the protein CASSLGGLAGMHDTQYF.

This rearrangement joins TRBV7-2 to TRBJ2-1; 12 positions match TRBD1. The V gene end was trimmed by 8 bases and the J gene end by 8 bases; junction bases not matched to a gene: 7. The CDR3 runs 14 residues. CDR1 is SGHTA and CDR2 is FQGNSA in the germline V gene. The CDR3 is CASRRDRGHDEQFF. The CDR3, as DNA: TGTGCCAGCCGCCGGGACAGGGGGCATGATGAGCAGTTCTTC.